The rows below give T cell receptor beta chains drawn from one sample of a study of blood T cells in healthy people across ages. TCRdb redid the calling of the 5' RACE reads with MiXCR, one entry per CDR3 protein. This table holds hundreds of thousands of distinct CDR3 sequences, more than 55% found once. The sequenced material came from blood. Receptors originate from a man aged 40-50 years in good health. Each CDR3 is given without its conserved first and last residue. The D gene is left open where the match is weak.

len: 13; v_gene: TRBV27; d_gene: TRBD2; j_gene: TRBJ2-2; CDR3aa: ASSVLAGITGELF
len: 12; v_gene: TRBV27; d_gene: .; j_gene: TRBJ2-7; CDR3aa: ASGPGVRGNEQY
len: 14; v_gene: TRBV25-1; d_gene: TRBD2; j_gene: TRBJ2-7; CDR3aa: ASSATSGKLSYEQY
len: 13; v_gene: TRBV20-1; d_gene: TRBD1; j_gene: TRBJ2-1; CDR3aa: SARAGTEISNEQF
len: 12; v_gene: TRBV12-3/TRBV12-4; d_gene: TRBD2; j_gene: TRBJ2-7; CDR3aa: ASSSVAGGNEQY
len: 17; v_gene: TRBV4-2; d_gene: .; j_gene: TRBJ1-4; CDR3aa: ASSQDTRTTGPGGEKLF
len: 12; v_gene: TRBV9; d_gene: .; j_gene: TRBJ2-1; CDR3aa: ASSVVDIFGEQF
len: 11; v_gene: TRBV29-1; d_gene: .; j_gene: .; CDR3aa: SVERATGETQY
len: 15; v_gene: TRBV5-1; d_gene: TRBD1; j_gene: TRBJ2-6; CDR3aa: ASSKGETGAGANVLT
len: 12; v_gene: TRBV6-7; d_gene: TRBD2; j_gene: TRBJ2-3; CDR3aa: ASSYKRGGDTQY
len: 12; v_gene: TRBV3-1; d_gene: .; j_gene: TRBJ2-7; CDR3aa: ASSPGNRGGEQY
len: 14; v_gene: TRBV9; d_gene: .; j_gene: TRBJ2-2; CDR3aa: ASSVEDSANTGELF
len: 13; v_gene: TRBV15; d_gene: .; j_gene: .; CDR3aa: ATSRDQSGQETQF
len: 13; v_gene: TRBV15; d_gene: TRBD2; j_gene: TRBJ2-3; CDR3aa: ATSETSRDTDTQY
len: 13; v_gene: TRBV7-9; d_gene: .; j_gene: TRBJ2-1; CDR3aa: ASSLEARRNNEQF
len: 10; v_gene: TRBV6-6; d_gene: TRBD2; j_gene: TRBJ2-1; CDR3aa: ASSPGGEGQF
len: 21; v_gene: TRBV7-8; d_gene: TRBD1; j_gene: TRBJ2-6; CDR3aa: ASSLLGRGRGRGSYSGANVLT
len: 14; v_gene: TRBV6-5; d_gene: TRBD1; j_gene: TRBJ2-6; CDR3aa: ASTLTGGSGANVLT
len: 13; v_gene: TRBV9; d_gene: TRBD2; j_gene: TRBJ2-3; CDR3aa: ASSAAGGPLDTQY
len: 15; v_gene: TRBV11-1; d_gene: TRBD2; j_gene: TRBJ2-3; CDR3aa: ASSFAGTSLSTDTQY
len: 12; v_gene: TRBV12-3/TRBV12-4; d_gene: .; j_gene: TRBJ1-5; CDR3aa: ASSWSGGNQPQH
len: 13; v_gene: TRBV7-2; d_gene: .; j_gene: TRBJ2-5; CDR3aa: ASSLALGGEETQN
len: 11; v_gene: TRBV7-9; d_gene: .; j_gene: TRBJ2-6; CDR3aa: ASVVAGANVLT
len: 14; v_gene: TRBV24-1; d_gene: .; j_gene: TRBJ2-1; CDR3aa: ATSDPRGDERNEQF
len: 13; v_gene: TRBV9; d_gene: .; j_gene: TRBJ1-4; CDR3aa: ASSAPRSTNEKLF
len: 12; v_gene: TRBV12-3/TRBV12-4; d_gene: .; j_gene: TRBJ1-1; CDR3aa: ASSLDRVLTEVF
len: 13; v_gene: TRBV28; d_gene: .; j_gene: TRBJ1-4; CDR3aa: ASYRPGTSNEKLF
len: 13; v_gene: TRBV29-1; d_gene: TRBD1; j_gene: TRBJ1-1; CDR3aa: SVKNFGTANAEAF
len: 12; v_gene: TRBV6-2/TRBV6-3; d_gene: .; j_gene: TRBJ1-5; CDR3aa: ASSDTGFAQPQH
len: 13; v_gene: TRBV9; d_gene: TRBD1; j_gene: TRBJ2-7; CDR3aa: ASSPAGTGVSEQY
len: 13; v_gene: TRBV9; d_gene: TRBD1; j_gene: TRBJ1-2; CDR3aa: ASSALTGTGDGYT
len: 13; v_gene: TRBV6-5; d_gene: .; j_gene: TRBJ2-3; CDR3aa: ASRTPGEQTDTQY
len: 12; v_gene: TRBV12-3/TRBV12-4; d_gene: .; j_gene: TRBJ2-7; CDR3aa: ASSRDPAYNEQY
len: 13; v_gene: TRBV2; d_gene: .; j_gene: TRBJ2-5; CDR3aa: ASSRNGRHQETQY
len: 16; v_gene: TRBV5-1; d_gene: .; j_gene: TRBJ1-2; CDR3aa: ASSLGLVQGGFNYGYT
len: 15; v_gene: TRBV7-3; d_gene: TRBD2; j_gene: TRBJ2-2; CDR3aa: ASSPGRLAGRIGELF
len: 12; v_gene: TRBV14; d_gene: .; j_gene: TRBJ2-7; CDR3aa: ASSLVSGAYEQY
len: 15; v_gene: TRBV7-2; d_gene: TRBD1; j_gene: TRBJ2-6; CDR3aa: ASSLNSQGAGANVLT
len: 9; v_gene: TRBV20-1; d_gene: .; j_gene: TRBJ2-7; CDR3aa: SARSSHEQY
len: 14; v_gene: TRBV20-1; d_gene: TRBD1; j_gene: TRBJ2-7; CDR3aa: SARDPSGTGSYEQY
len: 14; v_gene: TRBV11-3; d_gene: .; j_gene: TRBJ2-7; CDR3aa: ASSLDPRSGTYEQY
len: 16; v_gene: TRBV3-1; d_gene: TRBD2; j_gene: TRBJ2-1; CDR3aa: ASSQEYASGGSYNEQF
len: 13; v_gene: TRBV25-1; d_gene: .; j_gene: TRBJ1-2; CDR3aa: ASSEFGQGSNGHT
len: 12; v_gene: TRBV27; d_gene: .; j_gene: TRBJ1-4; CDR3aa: ASSLSQGREKLF
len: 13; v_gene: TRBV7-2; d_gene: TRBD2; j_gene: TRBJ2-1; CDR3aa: ASSFLAGSDRGQF
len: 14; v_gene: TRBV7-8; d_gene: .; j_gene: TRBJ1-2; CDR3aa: AGSLSRGEVNYGYT
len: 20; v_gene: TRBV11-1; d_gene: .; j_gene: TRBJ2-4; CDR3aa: ASSLFDARGPPISIAKNIQY
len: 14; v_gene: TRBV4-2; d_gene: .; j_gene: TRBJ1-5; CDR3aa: ASSQEGRGRDQPQH
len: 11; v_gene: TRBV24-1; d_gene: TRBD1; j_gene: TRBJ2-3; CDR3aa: ATDRGPSDTQY
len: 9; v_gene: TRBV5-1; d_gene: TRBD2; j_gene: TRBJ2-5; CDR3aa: ASRAGREQY
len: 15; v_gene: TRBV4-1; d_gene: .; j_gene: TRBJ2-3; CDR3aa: ASSPQASAHGADTQY
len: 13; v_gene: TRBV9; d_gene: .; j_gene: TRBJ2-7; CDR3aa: ASSATGSSPYEQY
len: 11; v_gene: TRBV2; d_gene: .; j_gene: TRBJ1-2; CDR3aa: ASSEEFWYGYT
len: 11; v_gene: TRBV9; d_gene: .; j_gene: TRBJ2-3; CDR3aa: ASTRTATDTQY
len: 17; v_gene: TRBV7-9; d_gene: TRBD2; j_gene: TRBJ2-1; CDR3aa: ASSNGTSGGHRSYNEQF
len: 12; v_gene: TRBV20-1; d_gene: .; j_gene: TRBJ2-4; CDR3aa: SARDMGRVNIQY
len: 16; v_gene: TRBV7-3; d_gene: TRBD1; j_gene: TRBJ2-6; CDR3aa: ASGARTGLFSGADVLT
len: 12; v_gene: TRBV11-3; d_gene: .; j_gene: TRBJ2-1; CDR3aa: ASSLDQNYNEQF
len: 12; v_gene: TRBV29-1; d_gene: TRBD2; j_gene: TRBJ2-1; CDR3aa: SATSGRGYNEQF
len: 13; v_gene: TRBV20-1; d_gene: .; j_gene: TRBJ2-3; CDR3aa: SAPAGGVSTDTQY